This TCR beta chain emerged from a study of type 1 and type 2 diabetes patients. Across the whole study: Participants included type 1 and type 2 diabetes patients plus nondiabetic controls. Findings and limits, study-wide: Some T1D-only expanded clones might appear in more T2D or control samples.

With regard to this clonotype: Its antigen remains unidentified.

CDR3 size: 13 residues. CDR1 is MNHNY and CDR2 is SVGAGI in the germline V gene (reference sequence). The V gene lost 4 bases and the J gene lost 5 bases, with 11 bases spanning the gap. The PCR template was genomic DNA. A primer set of 30 forward and 13 reverse primers amplified the CDR3. TCRdb re-called the multiplex PCR reads with MiXCR, one entry per CDR3 protein. Among more than 250,000 distinct CDR3 sequences listed, roughly 50% were seen once. The sample taken for sequencing was peripheral blood mononuclear cells (PBMCs). The TCR originated in a man aged 18 to 30 with type 2 diabetes. V usage is TRBV6-6 and J usage is TRBJ2-5, with D tentatively TRBD1 or TRBD2 (5 bases each). This CDR3 is CASSLGRFETQYF. DNA of the CDR3: TGTGCCAGCAGTTTGGGACGGTTCGAGACCCAGTACTTC.